This T cell receptor (beta chain) was identified during a study of CD8 T cells in Susac syndrome. Trimming shortened V by 3 bases and J by 1 base, and 8 bases separated the two germline ends. This CDR3 is built from 14 residues. Germline V gives CDR1 MNHEY, CDR2 SMNVEV (reference sequence). About 0.5 to 1 ug RNA was reverse transcribed with random hexamers. TCRdb redid the calling of the immunoSEQ multiplex PCR reads with MiXCR, one entry per CDR3 protein. This sample has 200,000 or so distinct CDR3 sequences, with 90% to 95% found just once. V gene TRBV27 combines with J gene TRBJ2-3, with unresolved D. Sequencing was carried out using CD4+ T cells from PBMCs. The clonotype comes from a human donor with multiple sclerosis. This CDR3 is CASSFRRGTDTQYF. The CDR3 coding sequence is TGTGCCAGCAGTTTTCGACGGGGCACAGATACGCAGTATTTT.